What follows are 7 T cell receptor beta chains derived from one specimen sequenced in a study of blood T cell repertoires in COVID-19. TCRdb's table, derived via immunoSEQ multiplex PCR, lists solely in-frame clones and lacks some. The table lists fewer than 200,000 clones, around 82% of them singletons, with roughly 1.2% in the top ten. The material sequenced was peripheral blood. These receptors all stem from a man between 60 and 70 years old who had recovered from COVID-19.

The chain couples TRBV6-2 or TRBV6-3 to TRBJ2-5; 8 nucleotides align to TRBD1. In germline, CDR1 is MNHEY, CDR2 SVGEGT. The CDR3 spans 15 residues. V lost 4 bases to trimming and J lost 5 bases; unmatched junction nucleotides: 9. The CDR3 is CASSSRDRLAETQYF. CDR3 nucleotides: TGTGCCAGCAGTTCCCGGGACAGGTTAGCGGAGACCCAGTACTTC.

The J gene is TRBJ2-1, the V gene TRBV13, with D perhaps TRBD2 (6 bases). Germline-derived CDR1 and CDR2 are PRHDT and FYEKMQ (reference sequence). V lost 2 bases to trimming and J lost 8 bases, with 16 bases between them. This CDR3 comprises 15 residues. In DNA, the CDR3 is TGTGCCAGCAGCTTATGGCAGGAGGGAGGCGATGAGCAGTTCTTC. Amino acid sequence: CASSLWQEGGDEQFF.

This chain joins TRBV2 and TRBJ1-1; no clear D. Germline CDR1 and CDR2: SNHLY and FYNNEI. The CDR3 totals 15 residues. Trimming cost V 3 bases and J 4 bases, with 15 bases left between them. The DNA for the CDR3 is TGTGCCAGCAGTGATTCCGTCCAGATCCGCACTGAAGCTTTCTTT. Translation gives CASSDSVQIRTEAFF.

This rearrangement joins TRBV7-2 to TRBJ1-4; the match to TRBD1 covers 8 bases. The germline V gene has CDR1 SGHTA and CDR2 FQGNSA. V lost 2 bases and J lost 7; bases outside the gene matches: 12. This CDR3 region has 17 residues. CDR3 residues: CASSLPLSPGGFEKLFF. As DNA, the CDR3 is TGTGCCAGCAGCTTACCCCTCTCGCCAGGGGGCTTTGAAAAACTGTTTTTT.

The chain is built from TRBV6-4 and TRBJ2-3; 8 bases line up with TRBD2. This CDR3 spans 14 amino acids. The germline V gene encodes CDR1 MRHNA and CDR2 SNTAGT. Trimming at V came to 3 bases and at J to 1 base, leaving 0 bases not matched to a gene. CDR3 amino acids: CASSERGGTDTQYF. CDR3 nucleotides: TGTGCCAGCAGTGAGCGGGGGGGCACAGATACGCAGTATTTT.

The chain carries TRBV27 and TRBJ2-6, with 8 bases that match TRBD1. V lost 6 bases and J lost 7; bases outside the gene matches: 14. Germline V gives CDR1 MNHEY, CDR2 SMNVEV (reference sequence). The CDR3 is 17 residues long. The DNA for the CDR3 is TGTGCCAGCAGACTCGGACAGGGCACTCTGGGAGCCAACGTCCTGACTTTC. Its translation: CASRLGQGTLGANVLTF.

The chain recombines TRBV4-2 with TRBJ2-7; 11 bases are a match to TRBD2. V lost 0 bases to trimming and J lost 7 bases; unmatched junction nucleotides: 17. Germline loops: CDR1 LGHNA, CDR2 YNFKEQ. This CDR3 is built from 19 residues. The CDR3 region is CASSQDRASGGSTNIEQYF. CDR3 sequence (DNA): TGTGCCAGCAGCCAAGATCGGGCTAGCGGGGGGTCTACGAACATAGAGCAGTACTTC.